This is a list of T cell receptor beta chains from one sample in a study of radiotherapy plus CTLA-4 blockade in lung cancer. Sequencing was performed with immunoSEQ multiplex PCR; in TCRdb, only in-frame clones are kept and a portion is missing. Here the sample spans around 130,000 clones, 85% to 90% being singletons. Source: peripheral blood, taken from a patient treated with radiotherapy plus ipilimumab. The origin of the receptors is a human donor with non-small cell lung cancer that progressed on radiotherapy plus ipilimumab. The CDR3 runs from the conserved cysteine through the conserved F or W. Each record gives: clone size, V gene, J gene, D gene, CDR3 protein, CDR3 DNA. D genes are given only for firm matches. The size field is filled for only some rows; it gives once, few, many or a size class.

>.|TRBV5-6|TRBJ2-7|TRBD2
CASSYSLAGGSSYEQYF
TGTGCCAGCAGCTACTCATTAGCGGGAGGGAGCTCCTACGAGCAGTACTTC
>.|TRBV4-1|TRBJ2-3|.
CASSQAPGTATDTQYF
TGCGCCAGCAGCCAAGCTCCGGGAACTGCCACAGATACGCAGTATTTT
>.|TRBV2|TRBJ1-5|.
CASRGGWLQPQHF
TGTGCCAGCAGGGGGGGTTGGCTTCAGCCCCAGCATTTT
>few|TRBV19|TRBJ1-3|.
CASSMGSGNTIYF
TGTGCCAGTAGTATGGGCTCTGGAAACACCATATATTTT
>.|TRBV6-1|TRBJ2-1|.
CASSEVRFLHRNEQFF
TGTGCCAGCAGTGAAGTTCGTTTCTTACACCGGAATGAGCAGTTCTTC
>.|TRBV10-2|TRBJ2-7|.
CASSEASAGEQYF
TGCGCCAGCAGTGAGGCCTCGGCCGGCGAGCAGTACTTC
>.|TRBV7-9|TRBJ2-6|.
CASSTGANVLTF
TGTGCCAGCAGTACCGGGGCCAACGTCCTGACTTTC
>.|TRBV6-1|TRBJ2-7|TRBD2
CASSGLGTSGKGYYWEQYF
TGTGCCAGCAGTGGGCTTGGGACTAGCGGAAAGGGGTACTATTGGGAGCAGTACTTC
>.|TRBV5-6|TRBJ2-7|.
CASSSTYEQYF
TGTGCCAGCAGCTCAACCTACGAGCAGTACTTC
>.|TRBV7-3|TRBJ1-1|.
CASSPIVLRREAFF
TGTGCCAGCAGCCCCATAGTCCTAAGAAGGGAAGCTTTCTTT
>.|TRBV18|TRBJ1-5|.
CASSGVLGQPQHF
TGTGCCAGCTCAGGGGTTCTTGGTCAGCCCCAGCATTTT
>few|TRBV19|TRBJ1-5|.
CASSRGRDAGNQPQHF
TGTGCCAGTAGTAGGGGGCGGGATGCGGGCAATCAGCCCCAGCATTTT
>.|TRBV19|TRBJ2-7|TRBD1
CASSNRQGAGEQYF
TGTGCCAGTAGTAATCGACAGGGGGCTGGTGAGCAGTACTTC
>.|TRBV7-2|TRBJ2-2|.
CASSSIRGELFF
TGTGCCAGCAGCTCAATCAGGGGGGAGCTGTTTTTT
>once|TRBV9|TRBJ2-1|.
CASSVIGGNSNEQFF
TGTGCCAGCAGCGTAATTGGCGGGAATTCCAATGAGCAGTTCTTC
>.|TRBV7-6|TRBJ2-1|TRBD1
CASSLRGTGGHEQFF
TGTGCCAGCAGCCTCCGCGGGACAGGGGGGCATGAGCAGTTCTTC
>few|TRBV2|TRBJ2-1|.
CASSGRANSYNEQFF
TGTGCCAGCAGTGGGCGGGCAAACTCCTACAATGAGCAGTTCTTC